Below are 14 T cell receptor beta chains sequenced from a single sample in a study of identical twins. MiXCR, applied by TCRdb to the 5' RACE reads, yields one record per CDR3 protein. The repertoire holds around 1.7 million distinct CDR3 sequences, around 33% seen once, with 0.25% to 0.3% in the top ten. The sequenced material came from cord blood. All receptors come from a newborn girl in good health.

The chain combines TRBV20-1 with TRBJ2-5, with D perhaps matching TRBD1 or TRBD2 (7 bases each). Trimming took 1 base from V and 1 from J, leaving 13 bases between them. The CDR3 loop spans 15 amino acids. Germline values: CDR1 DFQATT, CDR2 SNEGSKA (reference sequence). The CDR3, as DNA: TGCAGTGCTAGAGTGCGGGGGACAGCCCAAGAGACCCAGTACTTC. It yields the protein CSARVRGTAQETQYF.

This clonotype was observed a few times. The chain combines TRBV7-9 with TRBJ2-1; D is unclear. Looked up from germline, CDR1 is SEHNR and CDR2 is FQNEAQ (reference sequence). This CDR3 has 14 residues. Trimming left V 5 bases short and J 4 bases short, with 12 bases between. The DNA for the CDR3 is TGTGCCAGCAGCCCCCAGGTCCTATACAATGAGCAGTTCTTC. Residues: CASSPQVLYNEQFF. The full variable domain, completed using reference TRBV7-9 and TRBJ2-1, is DTGVSQNPRHKITKRGQNVTFRCDPISEHNRLYWYRQTLGQGPEFLTYFQNEAQLEKSRLLSDRFSAERPKGSFSTLEIQRTEQGDSAMYLCASSPQVLYNEQFFGPGTRLTVL.

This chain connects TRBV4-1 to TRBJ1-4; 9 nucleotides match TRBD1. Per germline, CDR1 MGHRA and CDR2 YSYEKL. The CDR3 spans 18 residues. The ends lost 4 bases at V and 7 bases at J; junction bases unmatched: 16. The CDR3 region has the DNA TGCGCCAGCAGCCGGCTACAGGGGGCGTGGGGAAAAAGTGAAAAACTGTTTTTT. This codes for CASSRLQGAWGKSEKLFF.

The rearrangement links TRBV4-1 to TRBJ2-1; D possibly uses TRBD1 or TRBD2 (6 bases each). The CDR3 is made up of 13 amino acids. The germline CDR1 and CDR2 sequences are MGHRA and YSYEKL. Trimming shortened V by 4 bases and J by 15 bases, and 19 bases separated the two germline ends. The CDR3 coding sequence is TGCGCCAGCAGCCCATCCTCCCCGGGGGCCATGTTCTTC. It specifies CASSPSSPGAMFF.

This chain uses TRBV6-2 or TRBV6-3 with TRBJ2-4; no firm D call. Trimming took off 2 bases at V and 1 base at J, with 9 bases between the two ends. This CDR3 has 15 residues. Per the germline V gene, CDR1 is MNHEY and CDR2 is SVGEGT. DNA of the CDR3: TGTGCCAGCAGTTACAGAGGCCAGGCCAAAAACATTCAGTACTTC. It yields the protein CASSYRGQAKNIQYF.

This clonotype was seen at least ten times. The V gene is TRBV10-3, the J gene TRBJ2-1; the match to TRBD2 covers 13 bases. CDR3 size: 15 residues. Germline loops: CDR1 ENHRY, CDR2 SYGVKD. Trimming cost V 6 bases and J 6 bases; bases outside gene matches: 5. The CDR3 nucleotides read TGTGCCATCAGGCCCGGGACTAGCGGGACCAATGAGCAGTTCTTC. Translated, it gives CAIRPGTSGTNEQFF.

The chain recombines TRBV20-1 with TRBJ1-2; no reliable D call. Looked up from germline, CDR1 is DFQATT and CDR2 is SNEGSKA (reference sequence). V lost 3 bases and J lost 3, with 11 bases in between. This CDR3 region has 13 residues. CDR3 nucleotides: TGCAGTGCTAGGGGCAAAAGCGACTATGGCTACACCTTC. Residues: CSARGKSDYGYTF.

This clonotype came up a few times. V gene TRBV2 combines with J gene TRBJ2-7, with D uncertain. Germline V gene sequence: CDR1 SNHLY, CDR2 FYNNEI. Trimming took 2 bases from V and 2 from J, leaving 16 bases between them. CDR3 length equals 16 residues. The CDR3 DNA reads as TGTGCCAGCAGTGAAAGGGCGTATGGCCATACCTACGAGCAGTACTTC. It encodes CASSERAYGHTYEQYF.

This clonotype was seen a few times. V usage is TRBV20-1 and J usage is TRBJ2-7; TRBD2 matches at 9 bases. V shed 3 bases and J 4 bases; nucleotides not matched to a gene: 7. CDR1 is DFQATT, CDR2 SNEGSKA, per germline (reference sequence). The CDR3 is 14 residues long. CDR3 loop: CSASKAGGPYEQYF. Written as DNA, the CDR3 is TGCAGTGCTAGTAAGGCGGGAGGGCCTTACGAGCAGTACTTC.

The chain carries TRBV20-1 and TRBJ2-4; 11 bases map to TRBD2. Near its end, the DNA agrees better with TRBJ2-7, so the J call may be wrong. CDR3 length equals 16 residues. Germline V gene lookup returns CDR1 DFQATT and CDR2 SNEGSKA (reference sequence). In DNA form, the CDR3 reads TGCAGTGCTAGGTCCTATTTTAGCGGGAGGGCGGGCGAGCAGTACTTC. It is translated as CSARSYFSGRAGEQYF.

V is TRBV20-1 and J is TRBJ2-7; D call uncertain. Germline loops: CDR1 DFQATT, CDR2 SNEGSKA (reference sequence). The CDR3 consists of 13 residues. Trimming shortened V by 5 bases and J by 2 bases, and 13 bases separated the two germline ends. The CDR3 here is CSALYLPPYEQYF. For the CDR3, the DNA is TGCAGTGCTCTTTACCTCCCTCCCTACGAGCAGTACTTC.

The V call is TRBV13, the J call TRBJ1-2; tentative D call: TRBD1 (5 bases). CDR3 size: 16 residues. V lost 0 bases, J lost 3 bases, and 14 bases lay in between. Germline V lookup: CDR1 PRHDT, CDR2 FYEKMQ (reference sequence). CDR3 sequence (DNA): TGTGCCAGCAGCTTAGGTGGCAGGGTAGTTGACTATGGCTACACCTTC. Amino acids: CASSLGGRVVDYGYTF. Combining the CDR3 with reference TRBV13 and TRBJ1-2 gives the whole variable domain AAGVIQSPRHLIKEKRETATLKCYPIPRHDTVYWYQQGPGQDPQFLISFYEKMQSDKGSIPDRFSAQQFSDYHSELNMSSLELGDSALYFCASSLGGRVVDYGYTFGSGTRLTVV.

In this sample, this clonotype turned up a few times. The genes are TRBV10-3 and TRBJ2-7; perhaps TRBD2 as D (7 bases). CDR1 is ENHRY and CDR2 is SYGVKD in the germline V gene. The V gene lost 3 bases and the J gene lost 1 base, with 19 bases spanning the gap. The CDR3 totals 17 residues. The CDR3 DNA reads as TGTGCCATCAGTGAAGCTGTCGGGGGGCACCAATCCTACGAGCAGTACTTC. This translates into CAISEAVGGHQSYEQYF.

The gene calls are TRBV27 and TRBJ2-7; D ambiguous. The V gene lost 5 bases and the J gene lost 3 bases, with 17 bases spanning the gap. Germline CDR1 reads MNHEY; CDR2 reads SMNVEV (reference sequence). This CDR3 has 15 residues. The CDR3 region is CASSPQWAALYEQYF. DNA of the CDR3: TGTGCCAGCAGTCCCCAGTGGGCCGCCCTCTACGAGCAGTACTTC.